The TCR beta chain described here comes from a study of blood T cell repertoires in COVID-19. Trimming stripped 1 base from V and 4 bases from J, with 14 bases between. The CDR3 runs 15 residues. In germline, CDR1 is SGDLS, CDR2 YYNGEE. Under the authors' procedure: By means of reference gene primer amplification, nucleated cell counts were estimated. The data were produced by immunoSEQ multiplex PCR, yet TCRdb's version contains in-frame clones alone and is incomplete. That table furnishes V, J and clone size, whereas the DNA furnished D and trimming. Among under 300,000 clones, more than 70% were seen once, and the ten largest hold 2% to 2.5%.

Sample: peripheral blood. This sequence joins TRBV9 and TRBJ1-1; tentatively, D is TRBD1 (5 bases). The clonotype was recovered from a middle-aged woman who had recovered from COVID-19. CDR3 DNA: TGTGCCAGCAGCGTACAGGGTGGGAGGGTCACTGAAGCTTTCTTT. Protein sequence: CASSVQGGRVTEAFF.